This T cell receptor beta chain came from a study of Tregs in tolerant kidney transplant recipients. Notes on the study in general: The small number of patients limits these findings pending further validation.

The CDR3 contains 15 residues. The germline gives CDR1 GTSNPN, CDR2 SVGIG (reference sequence). V was clipped by 0 bases and J by 4 bases, with 15 bases between them. TCRdb keeps only in-frame clones here, not all; method: immunoSEQ multiplex PCR. Of some 240,000 clones listed, approximately 83% were seen once; the top ten hold over 0.5%. Of note for this clone: Its specificity is not known.

This chain links TRBV30 with TRBJ1-2; possibly TRBD1 for D (5 bases). The sequence was collected from a human donor in good health. Input material: CD4+ T cells from blood. CDR3: CAWSVGGAWSYGYTF. The DNA of the CDR3 is TGTGCCTGGAGTGTAGGCGGGGCGTGGAGCTATGGCTACACCTTC.